This TCR beta chain was sequenced during a study of regulatory T cells in long-lasting Graves disease (dated by TCRdb to the early 2020s). Regarding the research as a whole: Antithyroid drugs had been taken for less than 3 months by newly diagnosed Graves' disease patients. Persistent Graves' disease patients were compared with newly diagnosed Graves' disease patients by peripheral blood TCR sequencing and RNA sequencing. The study took place in China and was registered as a clinical trial. A total of around 35 samples were covered by TCR sequencing, comprising approximately 13 persistent and about 20 newly diagnosed Graves' disease patients.

Beyond this particular receptor, the publication reports: Persistent disease showed preferential use of TRBV28, TRBJ1-2 and TRBJ2-5, whereas newly diagnosed disease favored TRBV20-1 and TRBJ2-1. Only peripheral blood was studied, because thyroid tissue, the primary lesion, was inaccessible. Only the TCR beta chain was sequenced and analyzed. The authors noted that the small sample size was a limitation that may lower accuracy. Persistent patients shared more public clonotypes among themselves (roughly 2,700) than newly diagnosed patients did (approximately 870). Compared with newly diagnosed patients, patients with persistent Graves' disease had lower TCR Shannon entropy and fewer highly expanded clones, which suggests clonal expansion.

The CDR3 sequence holds 13 residues, the cysteine and phenylalanine included. CDR3 DNA only is kept here, 39 bases in frame from base 1. V is pared back by 5 bases and J by 3 bases, with 10 bases lying between the germline termini. Taken from the germline V gene (reference sequence), the CDR1 and CDR2 loops are SGHAT and FQDESV. Receptor amplification or capture employed multiplex PCR. This sample was sequenced with an Illumina HiSeq 4000. TCR beta libraries were built with iRepertoire HTBI primers and Arm-PCR amplification of CDR3 regions. PCR products were gel purified before sequencing. From the authors' description of their analysis: Gene usage analysis of CDR3 amino acid clonotypes used the 62 TRBV and some 15 TRBJ segments found across samples. COPE and FqMerger were used to merge the filtered high-quality paired reads into contigs. BLAST was used to align contigs to IMGT TRBV, TRBD and TRBJ reference genes, and CDR3 was defined according to IMGT. Highly expanded clones were defined as clonotypes with a frequency above 0.1%. Shannon entropy was used to measure repertoire diversity, and the Gini coefficient was used to measure V-J evenness. A clonotype was considered public if more than one individual shared it. The public sequencing data were trimmed at Q25 with fastp and processed into clonotypes with MiXCR by TCRdb, which kept only in-frame beta chains. Every entry covers one CDR3 protein and lists the most common genes and DNA from its rows. The V and J calls and clone size come from TCRdb's table, not from the authors' own analysis. The sample contains under 500,000 distinct CDR3 sequences, about a sixth of them found a single time. Together, the top ten hold around 11% of the sample.

This clonotype was counted ten times or more. It has no known antigen specificity. Base-call qualities are not available, and no considerably larger clone is one nucleotide away. The intended sense of this specimen's time point label: newly diagnosed GD, antithyroid drugs for less than 3 months. RNA was extracted from PBMCs in TRIzol for both TCR sequencing and RNA sequencing. The diagnosis of Graves' disease followed American Thyroid Association guidelines. The patients came from an endocrinology department in Xi'an, China. Each patient gave about 9.1 milliliters of peripheral blood, collected in an EDTA anticoagulant tube. Ficoll Paque Plus density gradient separation was used to isolate PBMCs, and no additional T cell sorting was done. An Agilent 2100 Bioanalyzer and agarose gel were used to check RNA quality, and a NanoDrop 2000 was used to measure RNA concentration. The same specimen was also included in a second study, on T cells in Graves' hyperthyroidism and ophthalmopathy. Reported in the second study: Stable Graves' hyperthyroidism was defined as the absence of progression to ophthalmopathy over 18 months of follow-up. The hyperthyroidism patients were between 18 and 65 years old and newly diagnosed, with a disease duration of less than 2 months. Patients with uncontrolled infections, other autoimmune diseases, pregnancy or lactation were excluded. Diagnoses were established on the basis of clinical symptoms, serum thyroxine and TRAb, thyroid ultrasound, and orbital computed tomography. For the first round of RT-PCR on the TCR CDR3, the HTBI primer set was used together with the Qiagen OneStep RT-PCR kit. Blood samples also contained most of the expanded thyroid clonotypes (frequency above 0.001), which suggests that blood repertoires may reflect thyroid immune responses. A 13 V-J signature model separated ophthalmopathy from stable hyperthyroidism, with approximately 87% sensitivity and 81% to 83% specificity in cross-validation and 80%/75% in testing. In validation, the model predicted progression to ophthalmopathy with approximately 69% sensitivity and over 72% specificity, a median of 6.5 months before onset. A discovery cohort of about a hundred patients, approximately 44 with Graves' ophthalmopathy and 57 with stable Graves' hyperthyroidism, was used to find distinguishing TCR V-J signatures. Prospective prediction of ophthalmopathy was tested in an independent validation cohort consisting of 18 hyperthyroidism patients and approximately 16 patients who later progressed to ophthalmopathy. The roughly 94 discovery patients were randomly divided into training and test sets at a 7:3 ratio. Thyroid tissue and blood T-cell repertoires from six Graves' hyperthyroidism patients were also compared in the study. Following sampling, methimazole starting at 30 mg daily was given to hyperthyroidism patients, and high-dose intravenous methylprednisolone was given to ophthalmopathy patients. Libraries were constructed in a second round of multiplex PCR, after which size selection and purification were performed. Paired-end sequencing of the libraries was performed with 100 bp reads on an Illumina HiSeq2000. Raw data were processed with SOAPnuke, discarding reads with adapters, uncalled bases, mean Phred below 15, or no exact constant-primer or identifier match. High-quality paired reads were merged with COPE v1.2.5, and unique nucleotide sequences were defined as clonotypes. Clonotypes were aligned to IMGT TRBV, TRBD and TRBJ reference segments using MiTCR v1.1. Only V-J combinations with frequency above 0.0001, covering about 99% of repertoires, were analysed. The TCS score was defined as the ratio of F50 (clonal expansion) to E x V (chaos), calculated using BLOSUM62-based TCRdist between CDR3 peptides within each V-J. Welch's t-statistics and random forest reduced 500 to 650 V-J features to 10 to 15, which were used in a naive Bayes classifier (R e1071). Sample size was not statistically predetermined, and investigators were not blinded to group allocation. The paper describes TCR Vbeta CDR3 sequencing of about 140 peripheral blood samples, made up of approximately 40 ophthalmopathy patients, roughly 75 hyperthyroidism patients and approximately 17 progressor patients.

The sequence was collected from a woman aged 25 to 39 with Graves disease. Donor details come from another sample of the same person, matched by shared clones. This specimen was peripheral blood mononuclear cells (PBMCs), taken at new diagnosis, from a patient treated with antithyroid drugs. This sequence uses TRBV11-1 and TRBJ2-5, with TRBD2 perhaps the D gene, on 6 matching bases. The CDR3 has the sequence CASSKTGEETQYF. The nucleotide sequence is TGTGCCAGCAGCAAGACGGGGGAAGAGACCCAGTACTTC.